One sample yielded the 17 T cell receptor beta chains listed below, sequenced in a study of PD-L1 blockade in urothelial cancer. Measured with immunoSEQ multiplex PCR; TCRdb has only the in-frame clones, and not every one. The sample records about 48,000 clones, 65% to 85% being singletons. As for time point: peripheral blood 6 weeks after treatment start. Sequenced here: PBMCs, sampled around atezolizumab (anti-PD-L1) treatment. These receptors all come from a man between 70 and 80 years old with urothelial cancer.

The genes are TRBV5-1 and TRBJ1-4; 9 bases are a match to TRBD1. Germline V CDR1 and CDR2: SGHRS, YFSETQ. V lost 3 bases to trimming and J lost 4 bases; unmatched junction nucleotides: 7. This CDR3 is 16 amino acids long. This CDR3 is CASSSGQGFGNEKLFF. CDR3 nucleotide sequence: TGCGCCAGCAGCTCGGGACAGGGCTTCGGTAATGAAAAACTGTTTTTT.

The sample holds a few counts of this clone. A junction boundary mismatches the germline segment, possibly from a read error. The chain recombines TRBV27 with TRBJ2-7, with a possible D match to TRBD2 (6 bases). The CDR3 is 14 residues long. The V gene's germline CDR1 is MNHEY and CDR2 SMNVEV (reference sequence). In DNA form, the CDR3 reads TGTGCCAGCAGTTTACGGCGGGACTCCCACGAGCAGTACTTC. Residues: CASSLRRDSHEQYF.

This chain joins TRBV6-1 and TRBJ1-2; no clear D gene. The V and J ends lost 7 bases and 8 bases respectively, with 23 bases between them. This CDR3 has 15 amino acids. CDR1 is MNHNS and CDR2 is SASEGT in the germline V gene. CDR3: CASTPVEAIRSGYTF. CDR3 nucleotide sequence: TGTGCCAGCACCCCCGTCGAGGCCATAAGGAGCGGCTACACCTTC.

This sequence joins TRBV5-1 and TRBJ2-2; TRBD2 matches at 11 bases. J gave up 1 base and V 7 bases, and 3 bases lay outside the gene matches. CDR1 and CDR2 from the germline V gene are SGHRS and YFSETQ. This CDR3 region has 15 residues. The CDR3 protein is CASQTSGENTGELFF. In DNA form, the CDR3 reads TGCGCCAGCCAGACTAGCGGGGAGAACACCGGGGAGCTGTTTTTT. Combining the CDR3 with reference TRBV5-1 and TRBJ2-2 gives the whole variable domain KAGVTQTPRYLIKTRGQQVTLSCSPISGHRSVSWYQQTPGQGLQFLFEYFSETQRNKGNFPGRFSGRQFSNSRSEMNVSTLELGDSALYLCASQTSGENTGELFFGEGSRLTVL.

The chain has TRBV29-1 and TRBJ2-7; 7 positions agree with TRBD2. With V trimmed by 3 bases and J by 6 bases, 14 bases remained unmatched. CDR3 length: 15 residues. Germline V lookup: CDR1 SQVTM, CDR2 ANQGSEA. CDR3 sequence: CSVDARGGSFREQYF. DNA for the CDR3: TGCAGCGTTGATGCCCGAGGCGGGAGTTTTCGCGAGCAGTACTTC.

V is TRBV28 and J is TRBJ1-4, with 9 positions matching TRBD1. Per germline, CDR1 MDHEN and CDR2 SYDVKM. This CDR3 region has 15 residues. Trimming cost V 4 bases and J 8 bases; bases outside gene matches: 8. In nucleotides, the CDR3 is TGTGCCAGCAGTTCAATCGGGACAGGGAGGGAAAAACTGTTTTTT. It codes for CASSSIGTGREKLFF. The whole variable domain, remainder taken from reference TRBV28 and TRBJ1-4, is DVKVTQSSRYLVKRTGEKVFLECVQDMDHENMFWYRQDPGLGLRLIYFSYDVKMKEKGDIPEGYSVSREKKERFSLILESASTNQTSMYLCASSSIGTGREKLFFGSGTQLSVL.

This chain links TRBV9 with TRBJ1-1; 9 nucleotides align to TRBD1. After removal of 0 bases from V and 3 bases from J, the junction contained 6 bases not matched to a gene. There are 16 residues in the CDR3. Germline CDR1 and CDR2: SGDLS and YYNGEE. CDR3 protein: CASSVGLRDRDTEAFF. The CDR3 DNA sequence: TGTGCCAGCAGCGTAGGTCTCCGGGACAGGGACACTGAAGCTTTCTTT.

The sample holds a few counts of this clone. V gene TRBV28 combines with J gene TRBJ1-5; 9 bases match TRBD1. V dropped 2 bases and J dropped 6; count of bases not matched to a gene: 8. CDR3 length: 16 residues. The V gene's germline CDR1 is MDHEN and CDR2 SYDVKM. The CDR3 loop is CASSLPGTGRGQPQHF. The CDR3 bases are TGTGCCAGCAGTTTACCCGGGACAGGGAGAGGTCAGCCCCAGCATTTT.

The CDR3 region is CASSLSGANQPQHF. The CDR3 DNA reads TGTGCCAGCAGTTTATCGGGGGCAAATCAGCCCCAGCATTTT. The chain carries TRBV27 and TRBJ1-5; a possible D gene is TRBD1 (6 bases). The CDR3 is 14 residues long. Germline-derived CDR1 and CDR2 are MNHEY and SMNVEV (reference sequence). With 0 bases removed from V and 4 bases from J, the gap between germline ends came to 7 bases.

CDR3: CASRRARDRGLSNYGYTF. The CDR3 DNA reads TGTGCCAGCAGAAGAGCCCGGGACAGGGGGCTTTCTAACTATGGCTACACCTTC. The chain links TRBV28 to TRBJ1-2; 12 bases fit TRBD1. Trimming at V came to 6 bases and at J to 0 bases, leaving 11 bases not matched to a gene. The germline V gene has CDR1 MDHEN and CDR2 SYDVKM. The CDR3 has 18 residues.

The chain links TRBV27 to TRBJ2-2, with 10 bases lining up with TRBD1. This CDR3 has 16 amino acids. The junction had 1 base not matched to a gene; V was cut back by 3 bases and J by 0 bases. Germline CDR1 and CDR2: MNHEY and SMNVEV (reference sequence). The CDR3 sequence is CASSLGQGTNTGELFF. CDR3 bases: TGTGCCAGCAGTTTGGGACAGGGGACGAACACCGGGGAGCTGTTTTTT.

This clone was seen repeatedly, ten times or more. This chain joins TRBV2 and TRBJ2-1, with 9 bases matching TRBD2. J was trimmed by 5 bases and V by 2 bases; bases with no gene match: 10. The CDR3 covers 17 residues. Germline CDR1 is SNHLY and CDR2 is FYNNEI. CDR3 in DNA: TGTGCCAGCAGTGAAAAGGGACTAGCCGATATTGACAATGAGCAGTTCTTC. Its translation is CASSEKGLADIDNEQFF.

V usage is TRBV4-2 and J usage is TRBJ2-1; 8 bases agree with TRBD2. Germline-derived CDR1 and CDR2 are LGHNA and YNFKEQ. This CDR3 is built from 18 residues. Losses at the gene ends were 0 bases for V and 4 bases for J; bases not matched to a gene: 11. The CDR3 is CASSQEVLGLAGYNEQFF. DNA of the CDR3: TGTGCCAGCAGCCAAGAGGTATTGGGGCTAGCGGGTTACAATGAGCAGTTCTTC.

The rearrangement uses TRBV19 and TRBJ2-3; 9 bases are a match to TRBD2. V was clipped by 7 bases and J by 6 bases; unmatched bases: 8. Germline CDR1 LNHDA, CDR2 SQIVND (reference sequence). The CDR3 spans 14 residues. The CDR3 sequence: CASKIAGAGDTQYF. In DNA, the CDR3 is TGTGCCAGTAAGATAGCGGGAGCCGGGGATACGCAGTATTTT.

This chain links TRBV28 with TRBJ2-2; 9 bases match TRBD2. With V trimmed by 5 bases and J by 8 bases, 9 bases remained unmatched. The CDR3 totals 15 residues. Germline V CDR1 and CDR2: MDHEN, SYDVKM. CDR3 sequence: CASSLPGSGRGELFF. The CDR3 DNA follows: TGTGCCAGCAGTCTCCCGGGTAGCGGGAGAGGGGAGCTGTTTTTT.

This chain connects TRBV6-1 to TRBJ1-2; D possibly corresponds to TRBD1 (5 bases). Looked up from germline, CDR1 is MNHNS and CDR2 is SASEGT. Trimming took off 7 bases at V and 8 bases at J, with 17 bases between the two ends. This CDR3 has 13 residues. Written as DNA, the CDR3 is TGTGCCAGCAATCCTGACGGGCAGGGCGGCTACACCTTC. Protein product: CASNPDGQGGYTF.

The V and J genes are TRBV9 and TRBJ1-1; D possibly corresponds to TRBD1 (5 bases). CDR1 SGDLS and CDR2 YYNGEE come from the germline V gene. V was clipped by 0 bases and J by 5 bases, with 11 bases between them. The length of the CDR3 is 14 residues. CDR3 loop: CASSVAQGGTEAFF. The CDR3 DNA follows: TGTGCCAGCAGCGTAGCCCAGGGTGGGACTGAAGCTTTCTTT.